Shown below are 8 T cell receptor beta chains from a single sample sequenced in a study of cytomegalovirus exposure and HLA in healthy donors. PCR involved 60 Vbeta and 13 Jbeta primers. TCRdb's table, derived via immunoSEQ multiplex PCR, lists solely in-frame clones and lacks some. Seen here are about 92,000 clones, roughly 80% observed once, and the top ten hold about 1.2%. The sample consisted of PBMCs. The receptors here all came from a girl aged 2-15 years in good health and CMV-seropositive.

This clone was counted a few times. The chain carries TRBV6-5 and TRBJ1-1; 7 nucleotides match TRBD1. The CDR3 consists of 13 residues. The V gene's germline CDR1 is MNHEY and CDR2 SVGAGI. Trimming at V came to 6 bases and at J to 1 base, leaving 2 bases not matched to a gene. CDR3 sequence: CASRRDRNTEAFF. The CDR3 bases are TGTGCCAGCAGACGGGACAGGAACACTGAAGCTTTCTTT.

This rearrangement joins TRBV4-1 to TRBJ2-2, with 9 bases lining up with TRBD1. The germline gives CDR1 MGHRA, CDR2 YSYEKL. Unmatched junction bases numbered 8, after V lost 3 bases and J lost 6 bases. The CDR3 loop spans 16 amino acids. The chain's CDR3 is CASSQDRDRVSGELFF. The CDR3 region has the DNA TGCGCCAGCAGCCAGGACCGGGACAGGGTTTCCGGGGAGCTGTTTTTT.

This clone appeared a few times. V gene TRBV14 combines with J gene TRBJ2-7; TRBD2 matches at 8 bases. CDR1 and CDR2 (germline): SGHDN, FVKESK. This CDR3 contains 15 residues. The junction had 7 bases not matched to a gene; V was cut back by 4 bases and J by 2 bases. The CDR3 DNA reads as TGTGCCAGCAGCCCGGAAACTAGCGGACCCTACGAGCAGTACTTC. Protein sequence: CASSPETSGPYEQYF.

The V call is TRBV27, the J call TRBJ1-2; D not resolved. The germline gives CDR1 MNHEY, CDR2 SMNVEV (reference sequence). The CDR3 sequence is 13 residues long. Between the trimmed V and J ends, which lost 6 bases and 4 bases, there was a span of 12 bases. The CDR3 loop reads CASSSAGFYGYTF. In DNA, the CDR3 is TGTGCCAGCAGCTCGGCCGGGTTCTATGGCTACACCTTC.

The chain joins TRBV5-6 to TRBJ2-7; D is possibly TRBD1 (6 bases). Germline lookup yields CDR1 SGHDT and CDR2 YYEEEE. V was pared by 4 bases and J by 5 bases, with 16 bases between. The CDR3 runs 14 residues. As DNA, the CDR3 is TGTGCCAGCAGCCTTTCACAGGGTACCCACGAGCAGTACTTC. It specifies CASSLSQGTHEQYF.

For this clone: The same CDR3 can be traced to other DNA sequences in this sample. The chain joins TRBV7-9 to TRBJ1-3, with 9 positions matching TRBD1. This CDR3 region has 14 residues. Germline values: CDR1 SEHNR, CDR2 FQNEAQ (reference sequence). The V and J ends lost 4 bases and 4 bases, in that order; junction bases with no gene match: 2. The CDR3 spells CASSSTGGGNTIYF. In nucleotides, the CDR3 is TGTGCCAGCAGCTCGACAGGGGGGGGAAACACCATATATTTT. The whole variable domain, remainder taken from reference TRBV7-9 and TRBJ1-3, is DTGVSQNPRHKITKRGQNVTFRCDPISEHNRLYWYRQTLGQGPEFLTYFQNEAQLEKSRLLSDRFSAERPKGSFSTLEIQRTEQGDSAMYLCASSSTGGGNTIYFGEGSWLTVV.

This clone showed up just a few times. The V call is TRBV7-2, the J call TRBJ2-7; D is unclear. This CDR3 comprises 12 residues. V was clipped by 2 bases and J by 5 bases, with 7 bases between them. CDR1 is SGHTA, CDR2 FQGNSA, per germline. The DNA for the CDR3 is TGTGCCAGCAGCTTACTATCCCACGAGCAGTACTTC. This sequence encodes CASSLLSHEQYF. Full variable domain (outside the CDR3, taken from reference TRBV7-2 and TRBJ2-7): GAGVSQSPSNKVTEKGKDVELRCDPISGHTALYWYRQSLGQGLEFLIYFQGNSAPDKSGLPSDRFSAERTGGSVSTLTIQRTQQEDSAVYLCASSLLSHEQYFGPGTRLTVT.

This chain joins TRBV27 and TRBJ1-1; TRBD1 might be the D (5 bases). V was cut by 10 bases and J by 6 bases, with 12 bases left in between. The CDR3 sequence is 11 residues long. Germline V CDR1 and CDR2: MNHEY, SMNVEV (reference sequence). CDR3 DNA sequence: TGTGCCACAAGTGGGGGGTCTGAAGCTTTCTTT. Protein: CATSGGSEAFF.